Each of the 31 T cell receptor beta chains below was sequenced from the same sample in a study of CD8 T cells in ankylosing spondylitis. Findings of the study overall: It appeared that ankylosing spondylitis blood was characterized by a TCR beta motif of several highly homologous variants.

One entry per CDR3 protein, called by TCRdb with MiXCR from the 5' RACE reads. This sample has a few hundred thousand distinct CDR3 sequences, with 12% found just once. Antigen specificity for these receptors is unknown. The sequenced sample was blood, either unsorted or a sorted T cell fraction (not recorded which). Receptors were obtained from a male donor with ankylosing spondylitis.

There are a few counts of this clonotype. The V call is TRBV12-3 or TRBV12-4, the J call TRBJ1-1, with 9 bases matching TRBD1. This CDR3 is built from 14 residues. After removal of 6 bases from V and 4 bases from J, the junction contained 6 bases not matched to a gene. Here the CDR3 reads CASSRQGGSTEAFF. CDR3 sequence (DNA): TGTGCCAGCAGCCGACAGGGGGGAAGCACTGAAGCTTTCTTT.

This chain joins TRBV5-1 and TRBJ2-7; D might be TRBD1 (7 bases). The CDR3 runs to 13 residues. Germline loops: CDR1 SGHRS, CDR2 YFSETQ. The V gene lost 5 bases and the J gene lost 3 bases, with 12 bases spanning the gap. CDR3 DNA: TGCGCCAGCAGGCGGGACAGCCTCTACGAGCAGTACGTC. Translation gives CASRRDSLYEQYV.

The J gene is TRBJ2-1, the V gene TRBV19; D is possibly TRBD1 or TRBD2 (5 bases each). Trimming removed 6 bases from V and 2 bases from J, with 17 bases in between. Germline assignment: CDR1 LNHDA and CDR2 SQIVND (reference sequence). This CDR3 spans 16 amino acids. The CDR3: CASRDGEGWTYNEQFF. In nucleotides, the CDR3 is TGTGCCAGTAGGGATGGAGAGGGGTGGACCTACAATGAGCAGTTCTTC.

This clonotype was counted between two and nine times. The rearrangement joins TRBV5-1 to TRBJ2-2; no reliable D call. The CDR3 spans 15 residues. Germline loops: CDR1 SGHRS, CDR2 YFSETQ. V lost 0 bases to trimming and J lost 5 bases, with 11 bases between them. CDR3 nucleotide sequence: TGCGCCAGCAGCTTGGCGGCAGGTGGAACCGGGGAGCTGTTTTTT. Protein product: CASSLAAGGTGELFF.

The chain links TRBV4-2 to TRBJ2-2, with TRBD2 matching over 9 bases. J lost 10 bases, V lost 4 bases, and 13 bases had no gene match. The CDR3 extends over 16 amino acids. Germline loops: CDR1 LGHNA, CDR2 YNFKEQ. CDR3 coding DNA: TGTGCCAGCAGCCCCCCGGTGTCTAGCGGGGTGGAGGAGCTGTTTTTT. It yields the protein CASSPPVSSGVEELFF.

This clonotype was counted only a few times. V usage is TRBV5-5 and J usage is TRBJ2-3, with 7 bases matching TRBD2. V shed 0 bases, J shed 3 bases, and the junction held 4 bases outside the gene matches. The germline gives CDR1 SGHKS, CDR2 YYEKEE (reference sequence). This CDR3 is 15 amino acids long. CDR3 sequence reads: CASSLVRERTDTQYF. The CDR3 DNA reads as TGTGCCAGCAGCTTGGTGCGGGAGCGGACAGATACGCAGTATTTT.

This clonotype was seen many times. This chain joins TRBV6-2 or TRBV6-3 and TRBJ2-2; D unresolved. This CDR3 is 12 amino acids long. Germline V gene lookup returns CDR1 MNHEY and CDR2 SVGEGT. The V and J ends lost 6 bases and 6 bases respectively, with 8 bases between them. The DNA for the CDR3 is TGTGCCAGCAGCCACGACGCCGGGGAGCTGTTTTTT. This translates into CASSHDAGELFF.

In this sample, this clonotype turned up many times. The chain links TRBV20-1 to TRBJ1-4; TRBD1 is a possible D gene (5 bases). The V gene lost 0 bases and the J gene lost 8 bases, with 16 bases spanning the gap. In germline, CDR1 is DFQATT, CDR2 SNEGSKA (reference sequence). The CDR3 contains 15 residues. CDR3 in DNA: TGCAGTGCTAGAGAACCCCGTACAGGACCGGAAAAACTGTTTTTT. It encodes CSAREPRTGPEKLFF.

This clonotype occurred a few times. The chain has TRBV19 and TRBJ2-1; 7 bases are a match to TRBD2. The CDR3 has 16 residues. The germline V gene encodes CDR1 LNHDA and CDR2 SQIVND (reference sequence). The V and J ends lost 4 bases and 4 bases, in that order; junction bases with no gene match: 10. CDR3 loop: CASSTPTSNAYNEQFF. DNA for the CDR3: TGTGCCAGTAGTACCCCGACTAGCAACGCTTACAATGAGCAGTTCTTC.

This clonotype was detected many times. The chain couples TRBV12-3 or TRBV12-4 to TRBJ2-1, with 7 bases aligning to TRBD1. With V trimmed by 8 bases and J by 6 bases, 4 bases remained unmatched. The CDR3 is made up of 12 amino acids. In DNA form, the CDR3 reads TGTGCCAGCTCGGGACAGTTCAATGAGCAGTTCTTC. It codes for CASSGQFNEQFF.

In its sample, this clonotype was seen a few times. This sequence joins TRBV20-1 and TRBJ2-1; the D gene could be TRBD1 or TRBD2 (5 bases each). The CDR3 sequence is 17 residues long. V lost 3 bases to trimming and J lost 0 bases, with 18 bases between them. CDR1 is DFQATT and CDR2 is SNEGSKA in the germline V gene (reference sequence). DNA of the CDR3: TGCAGTGCTAGCAAGGCCTCGGACGGGGCCTCCTACAATGAGCAGTTCTTC. Its protein product is CSASKASDGASYNEQFF.

This chain joins TRBV5-4 and TRBJ2-1; 7 positions agree with TRBD1. This CDR3 comprises 13 residues. Per germline, CDR1 SGHNT and CDR2 YYREEE (reference sequence). Germline trimming cut 4 bases from V and 8 bases from J; bases unmatched to any gene: 6. The DNA of the CDR3 is TGTGCCAGCAGCCTGACAGGGCGGGATGAGCAGTTCTTC. Amino acids: CASSLTGRDEQFF. The complete variable domain, with remaining parts taken from reference TRBV5-4 and TRBJ2-1, reads ETGVTQSPTHLIKTRGQQVTLRCSSQSGHNTVSWYQQALGQGPQFIFQYYREEENGRGNFPPRFSGLQFPNYSSELNVNALELDDSALYLCASSLTGRDEQFFGPGTRLTVL.

The chain carries TRBV11-2 and TRBJ2-7, with 9 bases matching TRBD1. Germline lookup yields CDR1 SGHAT and CDR2 FQNNGV. The CDR3 sequence is 14 residues long. J was trimmed by 7 bases and V by 5 bases; bases with no gene match: 9. Here the CDR3 reads CASSNRDRASEQYF. CDR3 in DNA: TGTGCCAGCAGCAACCGGGACAGGGCATCGGAGCAGTACTTC.

This clonotype was observed a few times. The V and J genes are TRBV5-5 and TRBJ2-7; TRBD1 matches 7 bases. In germline, CDR1 is SGHKS, CDR2 YYEKEE (reference sequence). V shed 4 bases, J shed 3 bases, and the junction held 13 bases outside the gene matches. CDR3 length: 16 residues. CDR3 nucleotides: TGTGCCAGCAGCGTAGCGAAGGGACAGATGCTCTACGAGCAGTACGTC. Translation gives CASSVAKGQMLYEQYV.

The rearrangement links TRBV5-6 to TRBJ2-1, with 16 bases fitting TRBD2. The J segment lost 4 bases and the V segment lost 6 bases, leaving 13 bases of the junction unmatched. This CDR3 is 19 amino acids long. Germline V gene data show CDR1 as SGHDT and CDR2 as YYEEEE. In DNA, the CDR3 is TGTGCCAGCAACGGACGGCTCGGGACTAGCGGGAGGGGATACAATGAGCAGTTCTTC. Its protein is CASNGRLGTSGRGYNEQFF.

The sample holds many counts of this clonotype. Mismatch with germline at one junction end may stem from a read error. The V gene is TRBV5-1, the J gene TRBJ1-3, with a weak D call TRBD1 (6 bases). The CDR3 spans 15 residues. Germline V gene data show CDR1 as SGHRS and CDR2 as YFSETQ. The CDR3 DNA reads as TGTGCCAGCAGTTTACAGGGATCCTCTGGAAACACCATATATTTT. Protein product: CASSLQGSSGNTIYF.

This clonotype came up a few times. The V call is TRBV11-2, the J call TRBJ1-6, with a possible D match to TRBD1 (5 bases). Germline V gene lookup returns CDR1 SGHAT and CDR2 FQNNGV. V gave up 5 bases and J gave up 9 bases, with 29 bases separating them. The CDR3 is 19 residues long. CDR3 loop: CASSTGPHDWGLAGSPLHF. In nucleotides, the CDR3 is TGTGCCAGCAGCACAGGCCCCCACGATTGGGGTCTGGCGGGTTCACCCCTCCACTTT. The full variable domain, rest sourced from reference TRBV11-2 and TRBJ1-6, is EAGVAQSPRYKIIEKRQSVAFWCNPISGHATLYWYQQILGQGPKLLIQFQNNGVVDDSQLPKDRFSAERLKGVDSTLKIQPAKLEDSAVYLCASSTGPHDWGLAGSPLHFGNGTRLTVT.

This chain uses TRBV20-1 with TRBJ1-6; D ambiguous. Germline assignment: CDR1 DFQATT and CDR2 SNEGSKA (reference sequence). This CDR3 has 15 residues. The germline V and J ends were trimmed by 0 bases and 8 bases, with 14 bases remaining between them. As DNA, the CDR3 is TGCAGTGCTAGAGACATGGCGGCCCCCGATTCACCCCTCCACTTT. Its protein product is CSARDMAAPDSPLHF.

This clonotype was counted between two and nine times. V usage is TRBV7-2 and J usage is TRBJ1-2, with 8 bases that match TRBD1. CDR3 length: 13 amino acids. V gave up 5 bases and J gave up 8 bases; unmatched junction bases: 7. The germline CDR1 and CDR2 sequences are SGHTA and FQGNSA. The CDR3 region has the DNA TGTGCCAGCAGCCCGGACAGGGTGGAGGGCTACACCTTC. It is translated as CASSPDRVEGYTF. Complete variable domain (other parts from reference TRBV7-2 and TRBJ1-2): GAGVSQSPSNKVTEKGKDVELRCDPISGHTALYWYRQSLGQGLEFLIYFQGNSAPDKSGLPSDRFSAERTGGSVSTLTIQRTQQEDSAVYLCASSPDRVEGYTFGSGTRLTVV.

This clonotype appeared a few times. This sequence joins TRBV27 and TRBJ1-6, with D tentatively TRBD1 (5 bases). The ends were cut back, 4 bases at V and 8 bases at J, with 12 bases in the middle. Germline V gene data show CDR1 as MNHEY and CDR2 as SMNVEV (reference sequence). CDR3 length: 14 residues. The CDR3 DNA is TGTGCCAGCAGTTGGGAAAGGGGTGATTCACCCCTCCACTTT. Translation: CASSWERGDSPLHF.

This rearrangement joins TRBV30 to TRBJ2-6; D may be TRBD1 (5 bases). Germline CDR1 reads GTSNPN; CDR2 reads SVGIG (reference sequence). The length of the CDR3 is 14 residues. Trimming shortened V by 4 bases and J by 0 bases, and 7 bases separated the two germline ends. The chain's CDR3 is CAWTQGSGANVLTF. The CDR3 DNA is TGTGCCTGGACCCAGGGCTCTGGGGCCAACGTCCTGACTTTC.

The genes are TRBV18 and TRBJ1-1; D ambiguous. V was shortened by 3 bases and J by 1 base, with 3 bases between the two germline ends. The CDR3 loop spans 12 amino acids. Germline assignment: CDR1 KGHSH and CDR2 LQKENI. The CDR3 loop is CASSPANTEAFF. DNA of the CDR3: TGTGCCAGCTCACCGGCGAACACTGAAGCTTTCTTT.

This clonotype was seen ten or more times. J is TRBJ1-1 and V is TRBV3-1, with a tentative D call TRBD1 (5 bases). This CDR3 comprises 13 residues. Germline lookup yields CDR1 LGHDT and CDR2 YNNKEL (reference sequence). V shed 4 bases and J shed 1 base, with 7 bases lying between them. Here the CDR3 DNA reads TGTGCCAGCAGCCGCAGGGCGAACACTGAAGCTTTCTTT. The encoded protein is CASSRRANTEAFF.

This clonotype was observed a few times. V usage is TRBV6-2 or TRBV6-3 and J usage is TRBJ2-5; unclear D gene. The CDR3 is 17 residues long. Germline V lookup: CDR1 MNHEY, CDR2 SVGEGT. The V end lost 4 bases, the J end lost 3 bases, and 21 bases lay between the germline ends. The CDR3 sequence: CASSFPPLTPKEETQYF. The CDR3 bases are TGTGCCAGCAGTTTCCCCCCCTTGACGCCCAAGGAAGAGACCCAGTACTTC.

This clonotype was detected a few times. The CDR3, as DNA: TGCGCCAGCAGCCAAGATCCCGGACAGGGGAGCGAGACCCAGTACTTC. This sequence encodes CASSQDPGQGSETQYF. The V gene is TRBV4-1, the J gene TRBJ2-5, with 9 bases aligning to TRBD1. Germline CDR1 reads MGHRA; CDR2 reads YSYEKL. Trimming at V came to 0 bases and at J to 5 bases, leaving 7 bases not matched to a gene. This CDR3 is 16 amino acids long.

This clonotype was observed a few times. The chain has TRBV14 and TRBJ2-1, with 7 positions matching TRBD1. Germline CDR1 is SGHDN and CDR2 is FVKESK. CDR3 length: 16 residues. V lost 7 bases and J lost 3; bases outside the gene matches: 12. The CDR3 loop reads CASNLPQGKGYNEQFF. The CDR3 nucleotides are TGTGCCAGCAACCTACCACAGGGGAAGGGCTACAATGAGCAGTTCTTC.

The chain uses TRBV28 and TRBJ1-1; 10 bases are shared with TRBD1. CDR1 is MDHEN and CDR2 is SYDVKM in the germline V gene. J gave up 6 bases and V 5 bases, and 9 bases lay outside the gene matches. There are 15 residues in the CDR3. DNA for the CDR3: TGTGCCAGCAGTCTCGGACAGGGGGAGTCCGCTGAAGCTTTCTTT. This encodes CASSLGQGESAEAFF.

This clonotype turned up a few times. The rearrangement uses TRBV6-5 and TRBJ2-2; no reliable D call. The CDR3 runs to 15 residues. The V gene's germline CDR1 is MNHEY and CDR2 SVGAGI. The ends were cut back, 2 bases at V and 5 bases at J, with 12 bases in the middle. CDR3 nucleotide sequence: TGTGCCAGCAGTTACAGGCCCCGCGGAACCGGGGAGCTGTTTTTT. Its protein is CASSYRPRGTGELFF.

The rearrangement joins TRBV7-9 to TRBJ1-2; 10 bases agree with TRBD1. Looked up from germline, CDR1 is SEHNR and CDR2 is FQNEAQ (reference sequence). CDR3 length: 17 amino acids. The J segment lost 3 bases and the V segment lost 4 bases, leaving 11 bases of the junction unmatched. The CDR3 spells CASSSIPRTGGDYGYTF. Here the CDR3 DNA reads TGTGCCAGCAGCTCCATCCCCCGGACAGGGGGAGACTATGGCTACACCTTC.

The chain has TRBV4-2 and TRBJ1-1; D remains unclear. Germline V gives CDR1 LGHNA, CDR2 YNFKEQ. Trimming took 0 bases from V and 0 from J, leaving 11 bases between them. The CDR3 covers 16 residues. Here the CDR3 reads CASSQESQALNTEAFF. The CDR3 coding sequence is TGTGCCAGCAGCCAAGAAAGCCAGGCTTTGAACACTGAAGCTTTCTTT.

A few counts support this clonotype. This sequence joins TRBV9 and TRBJ2-1; 8 positions match TRBD2. Trimming cost V 2 bases and J 0 bases; bases outside gene matches: 7. CDR1 is SGDLS, CDR2 YYNGEE, per germline. The CDR3 spans 17 residues. The CDR3 nucleotides are TGTGCCAGCAGCGTGGGACTAGACCTTAGCTCCTACAATGAGCAGTTCTTC. It translates to CASSVGLDLSSYNEQFF.